This T cell receptor beta chain was captured in a study of control samples from healthy donors and cancer patients (dated by TCRdb to about 2020). CDR1 and CDR2, per the germline V gene, are SGDLS and YYNGEE. Clipping removes 6 bases from V and 4 bases from J, with 3 as the unmatched junction base count. From its cysteine to its phenylalanine, the CDR3 spans 14 amino acids. Solely the CDR3 DNA is kept, with 42 bases framed from the first base. The method behind the library was the immunoSEQ multiplex PCR assay. What TCRdb holds here is the immuneACCESS table cut down to in-frame rearrangements. Part of the clones is not present; checked against another copy, under half of the missing clones reflect an unresolved V gene, and the others are unexplained. The sample has over 120,000 clones on record, around 92% of them singletons. The ten largest make up about 3.2% of the sample. On this clone: Its antigen specificity is not known. No qualities accompany the bases; no much larger clone lies one base away.

The clonotype was recovered from a man in his thirties or forties in good health. The material sequenced was blood. The chain is encoded by TRBV9 joined to TRBJ2-3; TRBD2 fits 12 bases in the junction. The nucleotide sequence reads TGTGCCAGCACTAGCGGGGGGGCTGCAGATACGCAGTATTTT. It translates as CASTSGGAADTQYF.